Below are 18 T cell receptor beta chains sequenced from a single sample in a study of blood T cell repertoires in COVID-19. Produced via immunoSEQ multiplex PCR; TCRdb's table is partial and in-frame only. The sample lists a few hundred thousand clones, approximately 90% occurring once. Sequencing was performed on PBMCs or T cells enriched from blood (not recorded which). The receptor set was obtained from a woman aged 50 to 60 who had recovered from COVID-19.

The rearrangement links TRBV18 to TRBJ1-3, with 8 bases identical to TRBD1. The CDR3 covers 18 residues. V lost 5 bases, J lost 0 bases, and 12 bases stayed unmatched. CDR1 and CDR2 from the germline V gene are KGHSH and LQKENI. CDR3 amino acids: CASSTRGQGKNSGNTIYF. For the CDR3, the DNA is TGTGCCAGCTCAACCCGTGGACAGGGAAAAAACTCTGGAAACACCATATATTTT.

This clone was observed a single time. The chain uses TRBV5-4 and TRBJ2-7, with 8 bases that match TRBD2. The J segment lost 6 bases and the V segment lost 4 bases, leaving 3 bases of the junction unmatched. Germline CDR1 SGHNT, CDR2 YYREEE (reference sequence). The CDR3 spans 12 residues. The CDR3 region has the DNA TGTGCCAGCAGCCCGGCGGGGGGCGAGCAGTACTTC. The encoded protein is CASSPAGGEQYF.

The chain carries TRBV6-5 and TRBJ2-1; 7 bases agree with TRBD1. The junction had 3 bases not matched to a gene; V was cut back by 0 bases and J by 4 bases. The CDR3 covers 15 residues. Germline V CDR1 and CDR2: MNHEY, SVGAGI. CDR3 sequence (DNA): TGTGCCAGCAGTTACTCGGGGACAGTATACAATGAGCAGTTCTTC. This translates into CASSYSGTVYNEQFF.

This chain uses TRBV9 with TRBJ2-7, with a possible D match to TRBD2 (6 bases). The V gene lost 2 bases and the J gene lost 4 bases, with 19 bases spanning the gap. Germline loops: CDR1 SGDLS, CDR2 YYNGEE. The CDR3 length is 16 residues. This CDR3 reads CASSVGPRDSLYEQYF. The CDR3 DNA follows: TGTGCCAGCAGCGTTGGACCCCGGGACTCGCTTTACGAGCAGTACTTC.

The rearrangement uses TRBV7-8 and TRBJ2-1, with 9 bases aligning to TRBD1. With V trimmed by 4 bases and J by 6 bases, 16 bases remained unmatched. This CDR3 region has 18 residues. CDR1 SGHVS and CDR2 FQNEAQ come from the germline V gene. This CDR3 reads CASSSPLGQGKAINEQFF. The CDR3 nucleotides are TGTGCCAGCAGCTCACCCTTGGGACAGGGAAAAGCGATCAATGAGCAGTTCTTC. Full variable domain (remainder filled in from reference TRBV7-8 and TRBJ2-1): GAGVSQSPRYKVAKRGQDVALRCDPISGHVSLFWYQQALGQGPEFLTYFQNEAQLDKSGLPSDRFFAERPEGSVSTLKIQRTQQEDSAVYLCASSSPLGQGKAINEQFFGPGTRLTVL.

This clone showed up just once. The J gene is TRBJ2-1, the V gene TRBV7-9; perhaps TRBD1 as D (6 bases). Trimming stripped 4 bases from V and 7 bases from J, with 14 bases between. From germline, CDR1 is SEHNR and CDR2 FQNEAQ (reference sequence). This CDR3 comprises 14 residues. The CDR3 nucleotides read TGTGCCAGCAGCTCCCCGGACAGTACGAATGAGCAGTTCTTC. Translated, it gives CASSSPDSTNEQFF.

This chain joins TRBV19 and TRBJ1-4; 7 nucleotides align to TRBD1. Trimming cost V 6 bases and J 4 bases; bases outside gene matches: 5. Germline CDR1 is LNHDA and CDR2 is SQIVND (reference sequence). CDR3 size: 14 residues. The CDR3 DNA follows: TGTGCCAGTAGCACGGGACAGTTTAATGAAAAACTGTTTTTT. It encodes CASSTGQFNEKLFF. Full variable domain (remainder filled in from reference TRBV19 and TRBJ1-4): DGGITQSPKYLFRKEGQNVTLSCEQNLNHDAMYWYRQDPGQGLRLIYYSQIVNDFQKGDIAEGYSVSREKKESFPLTVTSAQKNPTAFYLCASSTGQFNEKLFFGSGTQLSVL.

The chain recombines TRBV10-2 with TRBJ2-7, with 8 bases lining up with TRBD1. V shed 7 bases, J shed 2 bases, and the junction held 7 bases outside the gene matches. CDR3 size: 14 residues. CDR1 and CDR2 from the germline V gene are WSHSY and SAAADI. In DNA, the CDR3 is TGCGCCAGCACTCTGGGACAGGAGACCTACGAGCAGTACTTC. It specifies CASTLGQETYEQYF.

This clone was found once. The V and J genes are TRBV20-1 and TRBJ1-2; D might be TRBD1 (5 bases). In germline, CDR1 is DFQATT, CDR2 SNEGSKA (reference sequence). The V end was cut by 3 bases, the J end by 7 bases, with 12 bases between. The CDR3 has 12 residues. The CDR3 protein is CSASARASGYTF. The CDR3 DNA follows: TGCAGTGCTAGTGCCAGGGCTTCTGGCTACACCTTC.

This clone was seen a few times. J is TRBJ2-7 and V is TRBV10-3, with 9 bases identical to TRBD2. V lost 0 bases to trimming and J lost 4 bases; unmatched junction nucleotides: 7. The germline V gene encodes CDR1 ENHRY and CDR2 SYGVKD. This CDR3 region has 16 residues. CDR3 amino acids: CAISESGSGGMYEQYF. CDR3 DNA: TGTGCCATCAGTGAGTCGGGTAGCGGGGGTATGTACGAGCAGTACTTC.

The V gene is TRBV4-1, the J gene TRBJ1-5; TRBD1 is a possible D gene (6 bases). The ends were cut back, 0 bases at V and 11 bases at J, with 23 bases in the middle. The germline gives CDR1 MGHRA, CDR2 YSYEKL. The length of the CDR3 is 17 residues. The CDR3 loop is CASSQDSLERGLAAQHF. For the CDR3, the DNA is TGCGCCAGCAGCCAAGATTCCCTTGAGAGGGGGTTAGCAGCCCAGCATTTT.

This sequence joins TRBV28 and TRBJ2-7, with 13 bases that match TRBD2. In germline, CDR1 is MDHEN, CDR2 SYDVKM. The CDR3 extends over 17 amino acids. Unmatched junction bases numbered 13, after V lost 7 bases and J lost 4 bases. The CDR3 loop reads CASTGTSGDVGGYEQYF. The DNA of the CDR3 is TGTGCCAGCACCGGGACTAGCGGGGACGTCGGGGGTTACGAGCAGTACTTC.

This chain joins TRBV9 and TRBJ1-1, with D uncertain. The V end lost 0 bases, the J end lost 6 bases, and 15 bases lay between the germline ends. The CDR3 has 15 residues. CDR1 and CDR2 from the germline V gene are SGDLS and YYNGEE. As DNA, the CDR3 is TGTGCCAGCAGCGTAGACAGCCGGGGTTTCGCTGAAGCTTTCTTT. Translation gives CASSVDSRGFAEAFF.

V is TRBV5-5 and J is TRBJ2-7; 8 positions agree with TRBD1. V was clipped by 4 bases and J by 2 bases; unmatched bases: 8. Germline CDR1 SGHKS, CDR2 YYEKEE (reference sequence). The CDR3 extends over 15 amino acids. CDR3 residues: CASSGDRGPTYEQYF. The CDR3 DNA reads as TGTGCCAGCAGCGGAGACAGGGGTCCTACCTACGAGCAGTACTTC.

V gene TRBV7-6 combines with J gene TRBJ1-1; D remains ambiguous. There are 14 residues in the CDR3. Trimming removed 5 bases from V and 1 base from J, with 11 bases in between. Germline lookup yields CDR1 SGHVS and CDR2 FNYEAQ. This chain's CDR3 is CASSADGKNTEAFF. The CDR3 DNA sequence: TGTGCCAGCAGCGCGGACGGGAAGAACACTGAAGCTTTCTTT.

The V call is TRBV20-1, the J call TRBJ2-1, with D tentatively TRBD2 (5 bases). V was clipped by 3 bases and J by 8 bases, with 23 bases between them. Germline V lookup: CDR1 DFQATT, CDR2 SNEGSKA (reference sequence). The CDR3 sequence is 16 residues long. DNA of the CDR3: TGCAGTGCTAGTCCCGGACTTTTGAAGGCGTCGGATGAGCAGTTCTTC. Its protein is CSASPGLLKASDEQFF.

The V call is TRBV19, the J call TRBJ1-2; D is undetermined. V lost 10 bases and J lost 2, with 11 bases in between. There are 12 residues in the CDR3. From germline, CDR1 is LNHDA and CDR2 SQIVND (reference sequence). The CDR3 nucleotides read TGTGCCACGAGCGAGAGGAACTATGGCTACACCTTC. The encoded protein is CATSERNYGYTF.

This clone was counted a single time. V is TRBV7-9 and J is TRBJ2-1, with a possible D match to TRBD2 (5 bases). Looked up from germline, CDR1 is SEHNR and CDR2 is FQNEAQ (reference sequence). V shed 1 base and J shed 8 bases, with 9 bases lying between them. CDR3 length: 13 amino acids. The CDR3 reads CASSLGRRDEQFF. CDR3 sequence (DNA): TGTGCCAGCAGCTTAGGCAGGCGGGATGAGCAGTTCTTC.